The rows below give T cell receptor beta chains drawn from one sample of a study of cytomegalovirus exposure and HLA in healthy donors. Measured with immunoSEQ multiplex PCR; TCRdb has only the in-frame clones, and not every one. The sample contains some 140,000 clones, over 65% of which appear only once. What was sequenced was PBMCs. These receptor sequences come from a man under 40 in good health and CMV-seronegative. Both conserved end residues are part of each CDR3. Each record gives: D gene, V gene, clone size, J gene, CDR3 DNA, CDR3 protein. A D gene is named only where the DNA matches it firmly. Not all rows give a size; the values are once, few, many and, for expanded clones, a class.

d_call: .; v_call: TRBV5-6; clone_size: .; j_call: TRBJ1-4; cdr3_nt: TGTGCCACCCACCCCAGGGGAGGGGAAAAACTGTTTTTT; cdr3_aa: CATHPRGGEKLFF
d_call: .; v_call: TRBV5-1; clone_size: .; j_call: TRBJ2-1; cdr3_nt: TGCGCCAGCAGACAGGGATCCTACAATGAGCAGTTCTTC; cdr3_aa: CASRQGSYNEQFF
d_call: .; v_call: TRBV6-5; clone_size: few; j_call: TRBJ2-7; cdr3_nt: TGTGCCAGCAGTTACGCTAGCTCCTACGAGCAGTACTTC; cdr3_aa: CASSYASSYEQYF
d_call: .; v_call: TRBV7-2; clone_size: once; j_call: TRBJ2-3; cdr3_nt: TGTGCCAGCAGCCGGACAGCTATCACAGATACGCAGTATTTT; cdr3_aa: CASSRTAITDTQYF
d_call: .; v_call: TRBV5-4; clone_size: .; j_call: TRBJ1-1; cdr3_nt: TGTGCCAGCAGCCTCAGGGGTGGTGCTGAAGCTTTCTTT; cdr3_aa: CASSLRGGAEAFF
d_call: TRBD2; v_call: TRBV7-8; clone_size: .; j_call: TRBJ2-1; cdr3_nt: TGTGCCAGCAGCTTACTAGCGGGGGGGCCATTTGAGCAGTTCTTC; cdr3_aa: CASSLLAGGPFEQFF
d_call: .; v_call: TRBV27; clone_size: .; j_call: TRBJ1-5; cdr3_nt: TGTGCCAGCAGCCCTAGGGGTGATCAGCCCCAGCATTTT; cdr3_aa: CASSPRGDQPQHF
d_call: .; v_call: TRBV4-2; clone_size: .; j_call: TRBJ2-1; cdr3_nt: TGTGCCAGCAGCCAAGATCCCGGGGGAGCGTACAATGAGCAGTTCTTC; cdr3_aa: CASSQDPGGAYNEQFF
d_call: TRBD1; v_call: TRBV28; clone_size: .; j_call: TRBJ1-5; cdr3_nt: TGTGCCAGCAGTATTCAACAGGGGAATCAGCCCCAGCATTTT; cdr3_aa: CASSIQQGNQPQHF
d_call: .; v_call: TRBV7-2; clone_size: .; j_call: TRBJ1-2; cdr3_nt: TGTGCCAGCAGCTCCCCTCCGACAGAAGACTATGGCTACACCTTC; cdr3_aa: CASSSPPTEDYGYTF
d_call: .; v_call: TRBV7-2; clone_size: .; j_call: TRBJ1-1; cdr3_nt: TGTGCCAGCAGCCTGAGGAGGGAGGGCAGCACTGAAGCTTTCTTT; cdr3_aa: CASSLRREGSTEAFF
d_call: TRBD1; v_call: TRBV4-2; clone_size: .; j_call: TRBJ2-7; cdr3_nt: TGTGCCAGCAGCCAAAGGGACAGGGGGCCCTACGAGCAGTACTTC; cdr3_aa: CASSQRDRGPYEQYF
d_call: .; v_call: TRBV27; clone_size: .; j_call: TRBJ2-1; cdr3_nt: TGTGCCAGCGGGGGGGCCTATGAGCAGTTCTTC; cdr3_aa: CASGGAYEQFF
d_call: TRBD1; v_call: TRBV7-2; clone_size: .; j_call: TRBJ2-1; cdr3_nt: TGTGCCAGCAGCTCAGGGGACAGGGGGCGCCTTGAGCAGTTCTTC; cdr3_aa: CASSSGDRGRLEQFF
d_call: TRBD2; v_call: TRBV7-6; clone_size: .; j_call: TRBJ2-1; cdr3_nt: TGTGCCAGCAGCTTAGATAGCGGGGGTCCCCGCTCCTACAATGAGCAGTTCTTC; cdr3_aa: CASSLDSGGPRSYNEQFF
d_call: .; v_call: TRBV30; clone_size: .; j_call: TRBJ1-2; cdr3_nt: TGTGCCTGGAGTGGGGTTCATCAATTCTATAACTATGGCTACCCCTTC; cdr3_aa: CAWSGVHQFYNYGYPF
d_call: TRBD2; v_call: TRBV7-6; clone_size: .; j_call: TRBJ2-5; cdr3_nt: TGTGCCAGCAGCTTGGCGGGGGGGCAGGAGACCCAGTACTTC; cdr3_aa: CASSLAGGQETQYF
d_call: TRBD1; v_call: TRBV4-1; clone_size: once; j_call: TRBJ1-2; cdr3_nt: TGCGCCAGCAGCCAAGAACATGGACAGGGGACTAACTATGGCTACACCTTC; cdr3_aa: CASSQEHGQGTNYGYTF
d_call: TRBD1; v_call: TRBV7-6; clone_size: once; j_call: TRBJ1-5; cdr3_nt: TGTGCCAGCAGCTTAGAGGGACAGGGTACTCAGCCCCAGCATTTT; cdr3_aa: CASSLEGQGTQPQHF
d_call: .; v_call: TRBV5-8; clone_size: .; j_call: TRBJ1-1; cdr3_nt: TGTGCCAGCAGCTTGCTGGACATAGCTTTGAACACTGAAGCTTTCTTT; cdr3_aa: CASSLLDIALNTEAFF
d_call: TRBD1; v_call: TRBV19; clone_size: .; j_call: TRBJ1-5; cdr3_nt: TGTGCCAGTAGTAAAGCCGGGACAGGTATTAGCAATCAGCCCCAGCATTTT; cdr3_aa: CASSKAGTGISNQPQHF
d_call: TRBD1; v_call: TRBV7-9; clone_size: .; j_call: TRBJ1-2; cdr3_nt: TGTGCCAGCAGCTTAAGAACAGGGGAATTAGATGGCTACACCTTC; cdr3_aa: CASSLRTGELDGYTF
d_call: TRBD1; v_call: TRBV7-9; clone_size: once; j_call: TRBJ2-7; cdr3_nt: TGTGCCAGCAGCTTAGCGGGGGGACAGGGTTCCTACGAGCAGTACTTC; cdr3_aa: CASSLAGGQGSYEQYF
d_call: .; v_call: TRBV9; clone_size: .; j_call: TRBJ1-1; cdr3_nt: TGTGCCAGCAGCGTAGGTCCTCAGGCGAGCACTGAAGCTTTCTTT; cdr3_aa: CASSVGPQASTEAFF
d_call: TRBD1; v_call: TRBV11-3; clone_size: few; j_call: TRBJ2-2; cdr3_nt: TGTGCCAGCAGCGCCGACAGGGTTACCGGGGAGCTGTTTTTT; cdr3_aa: CASSADRVTGELFF
d_call: .; v_call: TRBV28; clone_size: once; j_call: TRBJ2-7; cdr3_nt: TGTGCCAGCAGTTTATTCGATCGTACTATCTACGAGCAGTACTTC; cdr3_aa: CASSLFDRTIYEQYF
d_call: TRBD1; v_call: TRBV5-1; clone_size: .; j_call: TRBJ1-2; cdr3_nt: TGCGCCAGCAGCTTGGATCTACAGGGGTCCTATGGCTACCCCTTC; cdr3_aa: CASSLDLQGSYGYPF
d_call: .; v_call: TRBV11-3; clone_size: .; j_call: TRBJ2-5; cdr3_nt: TGTGCCAGCAGCTTAGGCGGACAGAAAGAGACCCAGTACTTC; cdr3_aa: CASSLGGQKETQYF
d_call: .; v_call: TRBV10-3; clone_size: .; j_call: TRBJ2-7; cdr3_nt: TGTGCCATCAGTGAGCCGGGTTACGAGCAGTACTTC; cdr3_aa: CAISEPGYEQYF
d_call: .; v_call: TRBV5-1; clone_size: .; j_call: TRBJ2-5; cdr3_nt: TGCGCCAGCAGCTTTACACAGGCGGAACCCCAGTACTTC; cdr3_aa: CASSFTQAEPQYF
d_call: .; v_call: TRBV5-1; clone_size: .; j_call: TRBJ2-7; cdr3_nt: TGCGCCAGCAGCTTGAGGTCAGGGGAGTTCGGGTACGAGCAGTACTTC; cdr3_aa: CASSLRSGEFGYEQYF
d_call: TRBD1; v_call: TRBV5-4; clone_size: .; j_call: TRBJ2-7; cdr3_nt: TGTGCCAGCAGCAGGGGACAGCCTTACGAGCAGTACTTC; cdr3_aa: CASSRGQPYEQYF
d_call: TRBD2; v_call: TRBV9; clone_size: .; j_call: TRBJ2-2; cdr3_nt: TGTGCCAGCAGCTCTTGGGGAGCGGGGGGGACCGGGGAGCTGTTTTTT; cdr3_aa: CASSSWGAGGTGELFF
d_call: TRBD2; v_call: TRBV27; clone_size: .; j_call: TRBJ2-3; cdr3_nt: TGTGCCAGCAGTTGGGGAGCGGGGGAATTCACAGATACGCAGTATTTT; cdr3_aa: CASSWGAGEFTDTQYF
d_call: TRBD1; v_call: TRBV29-1; clone_size: .; j_call: TRBJ2-3; cdr3_nt: TGCAGCGCCTCGGACAGGTCAAGTTCCGATACGCAGTATTTT; cdr3_aa: CSASDRSSSDTQYF
d_call: .; v_call: TRBV2; clone_size: .; j_call: TRBJ2-5; cdr3_nt: TGTGCCAGCAGTTTTAAGCCAGGGGAGACCCAGTACTTC; cdr3_aa: CASSFKPGETQYF
d_call: .; v_call: TRBV6-5; clone_size: .; j_call: TRBJ2-5; cdr3_nt: TGTGCCAGCAGTTACTCGATAACAATGAAGGAGACCCAGTACTTC; cdr3_aa: CASSYSITMKETQYF